The T cell receptor beta chain under discussion was sequenced for a study of cytomegalovirus exposure and HLA in healthy donors. The CDR3 extends over 18 amino acids. The V gene's germline CDR1 is SGHRS and CDR2 YFSETQ. The V gene end was trimmed by 4 bases and the J gene end by 6 bases; junction bases not matched to a gene: 21. Overall study findings and caveats: Published work reported that the classifier diagnosed cytomegalovirus status with high specificity and sensitivity.

It was with 60 Vbeta and 13 Jbeta primers that the PCR ran. Here immunoSEQ multiplex PCR was the method, and the copy in TCRdb shows in-frame clones only, minus some. The sample includes fewer than 120,000 clones, around 80% seen only once; the top ten take roughly 6.2%. On this clone: Antigen unknown.

This TCR derives from a man aged 25 to 40 in good health and CMV-seropositive. The rearrangement links TRBV5-1 to TRBJ2-5; 7 bases map to TRBD1. The sample consisted of PBMCs. The CDR3 is CASSPWGTSGTERKTQYF. CDR3 DNA sequence: TGCGCCAGCAGCCCATGGGGAACCTCCGGGACAGAGAGAAAGACCCAGTACTTC. Drawing the rest from reference TRBV5-1 and TRBJ2-5, the complete variable domain is KAGVTQTPRYLIKTRGQQVTLSCSPISGHRSVSWYQQTPGQGLQFLFEYFSETQRNKGNFPGRFSGRQFSNSRSEMNVSTLELGDSALYLCASSPWGTSGTERKTQYFGPGTRLLVL.